This entry is about one T cell receptor (beta chain). This sample stems from a study of T cell changes during pregnancy in multiple sclerosis. The CDR3 is 15 amino acids. Germline CDR1 is GTSNPN and CDR2 is SVGIG (reference sequence). The V gene end was trimmed by 3 bases and the J gene end by 3 bases; junction bases not matched to a gene: 7. The data were produced by immunoSEQ multiplex PCR, yet TCRdb's version contains in-frame clones alone and is incomplete. The sample yields 60,000 to 85,000 clones, approximately 94% seen once. This sequence was found in a female donor with multiple sclerosis, enrolled in a pregnancy study. Sequencing used peripheral blood, obtained in the third trimester of pregnancy. The genes are TRBV30 and TRBJ2-4; 8 bases agree with TRBD1. CDR3 protein: CAWRGQGASKNIQYF. DNA of the CDR3: TGTGCCTGGAGAGGGCAGGGGGCGAGCAAAAACATTCAGTACTTC.